This T cell receptor (beta chain) appears in the sequencing data of a study of vaccination and CD4 T cells after COVID-19. This clonotype appeared a few times. The antigen remains undetermined. Sequencing of the DNA from cultured CD4+ T cells was carried out with the Oncomine TCR Beta short-read assay. One entry per CDR3 protein results from TCRdb running MiXCR on the PCR reads. The sample holds about 18,000 distinct CDR3 sequences, under 55% seen once. The V and J ends lost 3 bases and 1 base, in that order; junction bases with no gene match: 3. Germline values: CDR1 KGHDR, CDR2 SFDVKD. The CDR3 length is 15 residues. Documented time point: late sampling 161 to 241 days after vaccination in three convalescent patients. The treatment: roughly nine-day PBMC culture with coronavirus spike peptide pools or control peptides (ViraFEST assay).

Sample: CD4+ T cells from blood, cultured in vitro, taken about 7 months after SARS-CoV-2 vaccination. The chain links TRBV24-1 to TRBJ2-5; TRBD1 agrees at 8 bases. This clonotype was obtained from a human donor who had recovered from COVID-19. The CDR3 nucleotides read TGTGCCACCAGTGATAGCAGGGGGCCCCAAGAGACCCAGTACTTC. Translated, it gives CATSDSRGPQETQYF.